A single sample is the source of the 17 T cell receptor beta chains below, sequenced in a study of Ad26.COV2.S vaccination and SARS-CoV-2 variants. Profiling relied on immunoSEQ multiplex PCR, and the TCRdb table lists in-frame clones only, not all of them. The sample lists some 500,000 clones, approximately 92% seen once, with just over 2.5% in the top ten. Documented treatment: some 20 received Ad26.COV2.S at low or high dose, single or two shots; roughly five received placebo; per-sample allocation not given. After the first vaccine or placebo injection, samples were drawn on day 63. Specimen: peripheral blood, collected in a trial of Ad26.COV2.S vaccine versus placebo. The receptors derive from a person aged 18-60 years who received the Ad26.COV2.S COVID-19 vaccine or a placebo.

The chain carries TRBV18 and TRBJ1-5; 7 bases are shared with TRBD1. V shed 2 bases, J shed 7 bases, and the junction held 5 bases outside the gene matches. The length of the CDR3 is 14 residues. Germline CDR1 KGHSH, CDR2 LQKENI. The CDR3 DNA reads TGTGCCAGCTCACCAGACAGGGTAAGCCAGCCCCAGCATTTT. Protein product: CASSPDRVSQPQHF.

The CDR3 region is CASISNPTDTQYF. The CDR3 coding sequence is TGTGCCAGCATCTCTAACCCCACAGATACGCAGTATTTT. The chain employs TRBV28 and TRBJ2-3; D is uncertain. Germline-derived CDR1 and CDR2 are MDHEN and SYDVKM. CDR3 length: 13 residues. V lost 7 bases, J lost 2 bases, and 10 bases lay in between. Using reference TRBV28 and TRBJ2-3 for the parts outside the CDR3, the full variable domain is DVKVTQSSRYLVKRTGEKVFLECVQDMDHENMFWYRQDPGLGLRLIYFSYDVKMKEKGDIPEGYSVSREKKERFSLILESASTNQTSMYLCASISNPTDTQYFGPGTRLTVL.

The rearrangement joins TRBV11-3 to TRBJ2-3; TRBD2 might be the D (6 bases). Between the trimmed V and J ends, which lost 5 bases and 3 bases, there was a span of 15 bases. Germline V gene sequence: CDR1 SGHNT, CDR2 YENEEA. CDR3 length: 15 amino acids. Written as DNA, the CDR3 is TGTGCCAGCAGCCCGGGGCGGGGACCAACAGATACGCAGTATTTT. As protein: CASSPGRGPTDTQYF.

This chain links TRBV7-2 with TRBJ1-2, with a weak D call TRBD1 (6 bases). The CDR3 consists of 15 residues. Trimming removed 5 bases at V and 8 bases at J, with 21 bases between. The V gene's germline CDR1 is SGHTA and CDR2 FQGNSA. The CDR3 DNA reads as TGTGCCAGCAGCCCCGAGGCCAGGGGCCGCAGCGGCTACACCTTC. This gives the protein CASSPEARGRSGYTF.

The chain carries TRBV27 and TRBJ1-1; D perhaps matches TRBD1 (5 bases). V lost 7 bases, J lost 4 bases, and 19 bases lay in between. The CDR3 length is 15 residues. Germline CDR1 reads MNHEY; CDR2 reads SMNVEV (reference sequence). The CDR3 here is CASTPIGVPGTEAFF. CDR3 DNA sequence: TGTGCCAGCACCCCGATAGGGGTTCCGGGCACTGAAGCTTTCTTT.

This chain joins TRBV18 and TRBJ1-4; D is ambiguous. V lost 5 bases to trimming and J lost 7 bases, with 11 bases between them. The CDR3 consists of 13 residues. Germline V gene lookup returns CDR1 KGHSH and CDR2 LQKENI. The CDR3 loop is CASSGPEGEKLFF. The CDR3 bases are TGTGCCAGCTCAGGACCCGAGGGTGAAAAACTGTTTTTT. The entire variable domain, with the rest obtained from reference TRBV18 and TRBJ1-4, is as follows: NAGVMQNPRHLVRRRGQEARLRCSPMKGHSHVYWYRQLPEEGLKFMVYLQKENIIDESGMPKERFSAEFPKEGPSILRIQQVVRGDSAAYFCASSGPEGEKLFFGSGTQLSVL.

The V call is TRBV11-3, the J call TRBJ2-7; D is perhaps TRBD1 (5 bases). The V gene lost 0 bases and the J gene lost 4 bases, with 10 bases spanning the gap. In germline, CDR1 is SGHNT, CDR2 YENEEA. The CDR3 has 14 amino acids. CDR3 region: CASSLDSDRYEQYV. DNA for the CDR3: TGTGCCAGCAGCTTAGATTCCGACAGATACGAGCAGTACGTC.

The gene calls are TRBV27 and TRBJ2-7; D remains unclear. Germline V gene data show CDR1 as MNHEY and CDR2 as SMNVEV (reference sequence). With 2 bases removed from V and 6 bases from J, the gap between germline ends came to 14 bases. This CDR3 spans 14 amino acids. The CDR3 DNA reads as TGTGCCAGCAGTTTAGCTCAGAGGCCAGGCGAGCAGTACGTC. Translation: CASSLAQRPGEQYV.

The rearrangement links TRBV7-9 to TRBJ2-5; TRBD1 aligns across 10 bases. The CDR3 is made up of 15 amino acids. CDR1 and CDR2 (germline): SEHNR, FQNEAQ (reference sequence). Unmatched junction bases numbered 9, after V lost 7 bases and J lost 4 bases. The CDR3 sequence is CASTFDRGRRETQYF. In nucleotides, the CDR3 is TGTGCCAGCACCTTCGACAGGGGGCGTAGAGAGACCCAGTACTTC.

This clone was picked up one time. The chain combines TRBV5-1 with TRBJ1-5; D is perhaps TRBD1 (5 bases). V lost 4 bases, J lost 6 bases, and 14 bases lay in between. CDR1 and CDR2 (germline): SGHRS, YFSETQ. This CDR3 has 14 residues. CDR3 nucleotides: TGCGCCAGCAGCCCAGGGACCTCCATTCAGCCCCAGCATTTT. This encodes CASSPGTSIQPQHF. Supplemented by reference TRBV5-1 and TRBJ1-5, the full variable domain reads KAGVTQTPRYLIKTRGQQVTLSCSPISGHRSVSWYQQTPGQGLQFLFEYFSETQRNKGNFPGRFSGRQFSNSRSEMNVSTLELGDSALYLCASSPGTSIQPQHFGDGTRLSIL.

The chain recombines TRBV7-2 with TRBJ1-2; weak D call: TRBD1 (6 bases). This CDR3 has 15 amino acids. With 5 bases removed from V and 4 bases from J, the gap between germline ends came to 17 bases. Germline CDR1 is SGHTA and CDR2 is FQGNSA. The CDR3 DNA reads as TGTGCCAGCAGCCCAAGCAGGGGCCAAGTCTATGGCTACACCTTC. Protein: CASSPSRGQVYGYTF.

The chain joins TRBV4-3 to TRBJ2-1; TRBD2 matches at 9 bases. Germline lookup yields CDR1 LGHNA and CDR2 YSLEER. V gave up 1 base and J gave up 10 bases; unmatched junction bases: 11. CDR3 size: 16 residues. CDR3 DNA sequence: TGCGCCAGCAGCCAAGCGGGTAGCGGGAGTTTTCAAGAGCAGTTCTTC. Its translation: CASSQAGSGSFQEQFF.

CDR3 in DNA: TGTGCCAGCAGTTTGACACAGGATTCTCATCAGCCCCAGCATTTT. This gives the protein CASSLTQDSHQPQHF. V gene TRBV27 combines with J gene TRBJ1-5; a possible D gene is TRBD1 (5 bases). The V and J ends lost 3 bases and 5 bases respectively, with 14 bases between them. CDR1 and CDR2 from the germline V gene are MNHEY and SMNVEV (reference sequence). This CDR3 region has 15 residues.

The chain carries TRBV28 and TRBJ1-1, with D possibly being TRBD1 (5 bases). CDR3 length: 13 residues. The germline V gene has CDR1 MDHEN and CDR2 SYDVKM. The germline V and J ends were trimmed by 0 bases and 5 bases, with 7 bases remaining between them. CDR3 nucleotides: TGTGCCAGCAGTTTATGGGGGCGGACTGAAGCTTTCTTT. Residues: CASSLWGRTEAFF.

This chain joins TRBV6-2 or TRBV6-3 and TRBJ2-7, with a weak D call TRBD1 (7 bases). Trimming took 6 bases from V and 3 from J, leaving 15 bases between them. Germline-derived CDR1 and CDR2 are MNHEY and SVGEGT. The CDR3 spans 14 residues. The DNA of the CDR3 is TGTGCCAGCAGCCCAGACAGGGAGGTCTACGAGCAGTACTTC. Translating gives CASSPDREVYEQYF.

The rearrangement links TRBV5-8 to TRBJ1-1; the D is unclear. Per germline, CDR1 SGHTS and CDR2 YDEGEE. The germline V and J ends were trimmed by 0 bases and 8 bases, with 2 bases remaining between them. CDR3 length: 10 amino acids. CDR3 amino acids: CASSLGEAFF. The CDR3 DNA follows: TGTGCCAGCAGCTTGGGGGAAGCTTTCTTT.

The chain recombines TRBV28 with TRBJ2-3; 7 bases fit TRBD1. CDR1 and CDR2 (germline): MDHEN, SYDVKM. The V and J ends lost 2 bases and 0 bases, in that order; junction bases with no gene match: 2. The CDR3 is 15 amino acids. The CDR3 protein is CASSLRDSSTDTQYF. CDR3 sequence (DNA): TGTGCCAGCAGTTTACGGGACAGTAGCACAGATACGCAGTATTTT.